This is a list of T cell receptor beta chains from one sample in a study of T cells in Graves' hyperthyroidism and ophthalmopathy. TCRdb reanalysed the multiplex PCR reads using MiXCR and keeps one entry per CDR3 protein. Seen here are hundreds of thousands of distinct CDR3 sequences, roughly 37% observed once, and the top ten hold approximately 8.7%. Material for sequencing was blood. These receptors came from a man aged 18 to 29 with Graves' hyperthyroidism. Both conserved end residues are part of each CDR3. Each record gives: V gene, CDR3 length, D gene, clone size, J gene, CDR3 protein, CDR3 DNA. The D gene is left open where the match is weak. Size tells how often a clone was seen (once, few, many) or the class of an expanded clone, and some rows leave it out.

V: TRBV7-9
length: 16
D: TRBD1
size: few
J: TRBJ2-5
CDR3: CASSPSPGTAAWTQYF
DNA: TGTGCCAGCAGCCCAAGCCCGGGGACAGCGGCATGGACCCAGTACTTC

V: TRBV25-1
length: 16
D: .
size: .
J: TRBJ1-6
CDR3: CASVDRGQADNSPLHF
DNA: TGTGCCAGCGTTGATAGAGGGCAGGCGGATAATTCACCCCTCCACTTT

V: TRBV9
length: 16
D: .
size: .
J: TRBJ2-3
CDR3: CASSAGTLSSTDTQYF
DNA: TGTGCCAGCAGCGCTGGGACTCTCTCTAGCACAGATACGCAGTATTTT

V: TRBV20-1
length: 14
D: TRBD1
size: few
J: TRBJ1-1
CDR3: CSAPRQGGNTEAFF
DNA: TGCAGTGCTCCGCGACAGGGTGGGAACACTGAAGCTTTCTTT

V: TRBV2
length: 14
D: .
size: .
J: TRBJ2-7
CDR3: CASSLATDANEQYF
DNA: TGTGCCAGCAGCTTGGCGACGGACGCCAACGAGCAGTACTTC

V: TRBV27
length: 15
D: .
size: few
J: TRBJ2-7
CDR3: CASSLFAGPTYEQYF
DNA: TGTGCCAGCAGTTTATTCGCTGGACCTACTTACGAGCAGTACTTC

V: TRBV25-1
length: 14
D: TRBD2
size: .
J: TRBJ2-7
CDR3: CASSPRTSGNEQYF
DNA: TGTGCCAGCAGTCCACGGACTAGCGGTAATGAGCAGTACTTC

V: TRBV2
length: 12
D: .
size: .
J: TRBJ2-7
CDR3: CASTDRAYEQYF
DNA: TGTGCCAGCACGGACAGAGCCTACGAGCAGTACTTC

V: TRBV12-3/TRBV12-4
length: 14
D: .
size: few
J: TRBJ1-2
CDR3: CASSPAPGPYGYTF
DNA: TGTGCCAGCAGTCCCGCGCCAGGACCCTATGGCTACACCTTC

V: TRBV7-9
length: 18
D: .
size: .
J: TRBJ2-7
CDR3: CASSLAGELPGYTYEQYF
DNA: TGTGCCAGCAGCTTAGCCGGCGAGCTCCCGGGCTACACCTACGAGCAGTACTTC

V: TRBV2
length: 13
D: .
size: .
J: TRBJ1-6
CDR3: CASRPPGNSPLHF
DNA: TGTGCCAGCAGGCCCCCGGGTAATTCACCCCTCCACTTT

V: TRBV7-2
length: 15
D: .
size: .
J: TRBJ1-3
CDR3: CASSFTRSPGNTIYF
DNA: TGTGCCAGCAGTTTTACCAGGTCGCCCGGAAACACCATATATTTT

V: TRBV7-2
length: 15
D: .
size: many
J: TRBJ1-6
CDR3: CASSLTPQGNSPLHF
DNA: TGTGCCAGCAGCCTAACCCCGCAGGGGAATTCACCCCTCCACTTT

V: TRBV20-1
length: 13
D: TRBD1
size: .
J: TRBJ2-7
CDR3: CSARGDRGYEQYF
DNA: TGCAGTGCTAGAGGGGACAGGGGTTACGAGCAGTACTTC

V: TRBV20-1
length: 12
D: .
size: few
J: TRBJ2-7
CDR3: CSLGQGGYEQYF
DNA: TGCAGTTTAGGGCAGGGCGGCTACGAGCAGTACTTC

V: TRBV20-1
length: 14
D: TRBD1
size: many
J: TRBJ1-3
CDR3: CSAIDRGSGNTIYF
DNA: TGCAGTGCTATCGACAGGGGGTCTGGAAACACCATATATTTT

V: TRBV20-1
length: 13
D: .
size: .
J: TRBJ1-5
CDR3: CSALQEYNQPQHF
DNA: TGCAGTGCTCTTCAGGAATACAATCAGCCCCAGCATTTT

V: TRBV7-9
length: 14
D: .
size: .
J: TRBJ2-5
CDR3: CASSPGRIGETQYF
DNA: TGTGCCAGCAGCCCCGGACGGATTGGAGAGACCCAGTACTTC

V: TRBV6-1
length: 15
D: .
size: .
J: TRBJ2-7
CDR3: CASSEIGGLSYEQYF
DNA: TGTGCCAGCAGTGAGATAGGGGGGTTGTCCTACGAGCAGTACTTC

V: TRBV6-6
length: 14
D: TRBD1
size: few
J: TRBJ2-7
CDR3: CASGGQGPAYEQYF
DNA: TGTGCCAGCGGCGGACAGGGGCCCGCCTACGAGCAGTACTTC

V: TRBV20-1
length: 13
D: .
size: .
J: TRBJ2-7
CDR3: CSARETGLYEQYF
DNA: TGCAGTGCTAGAGAAACAGGGCTTTACGAGCAGTACTTC

V: TRBV10-3
length: 13
D: .
size: many
J: TRBJ2-1
CDR3: CAISDRGEDEQFF
DNA: TGTGCCATCAGTGACAGGGGAGAGGATGAGCAGTTCTTC

V: TRBV12-3/TRBV12-4
length: 15
D: .
size: .
J: TRBJ1-4
CDR3: CASSIPDRTNEKLFF
DNA: TGTGCCAGCAGTATTCCCGACAGGACGAATGAAAAACTGTTTTTT

V: TRBV7-2
length: 16
D: TRBD1
size: once
J: TRBJ1-1
CDR3: CASSLGGRDRNTEAFF
DNA: TGCGCCAGCAGCTTGGGGGGCCGGGACAGGAACACTGAAGCTTTCTTT

V: TRBV2
length: 13
D: .
size: few
J: TRBJ2-1
CDR3: CASSDRTGRGQFF
DNA: TGTGCCAGCAGTGATAGGACGGGAAGGGGGCAGTTCTTC

V: TRBV30
length: 13
D: TRBD1
size: .
J: TRBJ2-5
CDR3: CAWGAYRGETQYF
DNA: TGTGCCTGGGGGGCGTACAGGGGCGAGACCCAGTACTTC